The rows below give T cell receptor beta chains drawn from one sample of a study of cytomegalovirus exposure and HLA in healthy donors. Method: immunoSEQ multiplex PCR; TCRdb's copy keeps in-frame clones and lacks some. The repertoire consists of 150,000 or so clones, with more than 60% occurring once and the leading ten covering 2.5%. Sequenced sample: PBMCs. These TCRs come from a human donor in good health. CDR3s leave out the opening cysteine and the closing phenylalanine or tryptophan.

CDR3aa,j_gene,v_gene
ASSFDSDNEKLF,TRBJ1-4,TRBV5-1
SVETGVPLYGYT,TRBJ1-2,TRBV29-1
ASSQLTGGYT,TRBJ1-2,TRBV4-1
ASSQNQGERSGNTIY,TRBJ1-3,TRBV4-3
ASRARTDWTDTQY,TRBJ2-3,TRBV2
ASSKSGQPYEQY,TRBJ2-7,TRBV9
ASSLTGGRGTGNTIY,TRBJ1-3,TRBV7-3
ASSPMGTGGNQPQH,TRBJ1-5,TRBV2
ASSLNLGTYQETQY,TRBJ2-5,TRBV5-4
ASIKASGGDYNEQF,TRBJ2-1,TRBV27
ASTFNRGTEAF,TRBJ1-1,TRBV19
ASSSGSENTEAF,TRBJ1-1,TRBV10-1
ASSPRTEYEQY,TRBJ2-7,TRBV6-5
ASSLAAETDEQY,TRBJ2-7,TRBV5-1
ASSLHGPEGVRPDSPLH,TRBJ1-6,TRBV7-3
ASSLDYGQGMNTEAF,TRBJ1-1,TRBV7-8
ASSEGVTVSQPQH,TRBJ1-5,TRBV2
ASSPDRGEKLF,TRBJ1-4,TRBV7-7
ASSEFPTSSGLDQPQH,TRBJ1-5,TRBV6-1
ASKAGGGAYGYT,TRBJ1-2,TRBV19
ASSGDSYNEQF,TRBJ2-1,TRBV2
ASSITGTGGIYGYT,TRBJ1-2,TRBV9
ASSTQTGSGTEAF,TRBJ1-1,TRBV6-1
ASQGEGSRNSPLH,TRBJ1-6,TRBV2
ASSPSGQEPNYGYT,TRBJ1-2,TRBV7-9
ASTPASGGSSYEQY,TRBJ2-7,TRBV2
ASSQDRSGGSYEQY,TRBJ2-7,TRBV4-3
ASSRNRGINEKLF,TRBJ1-4,TRBV7-6
ASSEQYEQY,TRBJ2-7,TRBV18
ASSLLAGGSTDTQY,TRBJ2-3,TRBV13
ASRGGQGGPEAF,TRBJ1-1,TRBV5-8
ASGLSRDSEAF,TRBJ1-1,TRBV12-5
ASSDVKGQPQH,TRBJ1-5,TRBV10-1
ATSSDRGFLGEKLF,TRBJ1-4,TRBV15
ASSSSDRGGSPLH,TRBJ1-6,TRBV27
ASSIGWAGNTEAF,TRBJ1-1,TRBV19
ASRLQGKEGYT,TRBJ1-2,TRBV2
ASSPGQGDFYGYT,TRBJ1-2,TRBV18
ASRSWDRADEQY,TRBJ2-7,TRBV6-6
ASSSSGGSYNEQF,TRBJ2-1,TRBV6-4
ASRLQGEGELF,TRBJ2-2,TRBV7-3
ASSFGNRGDGGYT,TRBJ1-2,TRBV7-9
ASSVGQGAGNTIY,TRBJ1-3,TRBV9
SVERGGDGYT,TRBJ1-2,TRBV29-1
ATSRDRVLTEAF,TRBJ1-1,TRBV15
ASSLTGDQGEKLF,TRBJ1-4,TRBV18
ASSEFSGGGAPEQY,TRBJ2-7,TRBV6-1
ASSPGGVGSGWSYEQY,TRBJ2-7,TRBV5-1
ASSQGTGGAGQY,TRBJ2-7,TRBV9
ASSLGGRQFSNQPQH,TRBJ1-5,TRBV7-9
ASSSGTGGNEQF,TRBJ2-1,TRBV6-6
ASSPSYNEQF,TRBJ2-1,TRBV7-9
ASSPQQGVGQPQH,TRBJ1-5,TRBV7-2
ASSRLYEQY,NA,TRBV5-6